This TCR beta chain was found in a study of blood T cell repertoires in COVID-19. With 6 bases removed from V and 0 bases from J, the gap between germline ends came to 8 bases. The CDR3 consists of 13 residues. CDR1 and CDR2 (germline): MNHEY, SVGAGI. Per the original methods: Amplified reference gene primers provided the basis for estimating nucleated cell counts. Data came from immunoSEQ multiplex PCR; TCRdb stores just in-frame clones and leaves some out. The DNA gave D and trimming, while V, J and clone size come from that table. Among 400,000 to 500,000 clones listed, approximately 90% were seen once. The table lists this clone with a count of one.

This rearrangement joins TRBV6-5 to TRBJ1-1; D gene ambiguous. This receptor was obtained from a woman aged 40 to 55 who had recovered from COVID-19. What was sequenced was PBMCs or T cells enriched from blood (not recorded which). In nucleotides, the CDR3 is TGTGCCAGCAGGGTCAGTTTGAACACTGAAGCTTTCTTT. It is translated as CASRVSLNTEAFF.